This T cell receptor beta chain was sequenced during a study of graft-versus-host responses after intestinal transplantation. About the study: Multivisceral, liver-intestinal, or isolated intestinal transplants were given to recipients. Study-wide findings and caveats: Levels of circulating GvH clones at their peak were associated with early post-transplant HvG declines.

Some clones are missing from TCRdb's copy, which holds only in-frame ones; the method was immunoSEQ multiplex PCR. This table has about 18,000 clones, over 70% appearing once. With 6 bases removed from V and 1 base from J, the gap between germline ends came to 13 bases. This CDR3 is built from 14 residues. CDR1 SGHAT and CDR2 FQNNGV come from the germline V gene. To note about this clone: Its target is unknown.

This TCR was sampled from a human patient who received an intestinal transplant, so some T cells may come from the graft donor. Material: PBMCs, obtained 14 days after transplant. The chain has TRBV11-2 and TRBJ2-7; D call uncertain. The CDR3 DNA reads TGTGCCAGCAGTCTAGGCCACAGTTCCTACGAGCAGTACTTC. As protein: CASSLGHSSYEQYF. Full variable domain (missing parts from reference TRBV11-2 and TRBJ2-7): EAGVAQSPRYKIIEKRQSVAFWCNPISGHATLYWYQQILGQGPKLLIQFQNNGVVDDSQLPKDRFSAERLKGVDSTLKIQPAKLEDSAVYLCASSLGHSSYEQYFGPGTRLTVT.